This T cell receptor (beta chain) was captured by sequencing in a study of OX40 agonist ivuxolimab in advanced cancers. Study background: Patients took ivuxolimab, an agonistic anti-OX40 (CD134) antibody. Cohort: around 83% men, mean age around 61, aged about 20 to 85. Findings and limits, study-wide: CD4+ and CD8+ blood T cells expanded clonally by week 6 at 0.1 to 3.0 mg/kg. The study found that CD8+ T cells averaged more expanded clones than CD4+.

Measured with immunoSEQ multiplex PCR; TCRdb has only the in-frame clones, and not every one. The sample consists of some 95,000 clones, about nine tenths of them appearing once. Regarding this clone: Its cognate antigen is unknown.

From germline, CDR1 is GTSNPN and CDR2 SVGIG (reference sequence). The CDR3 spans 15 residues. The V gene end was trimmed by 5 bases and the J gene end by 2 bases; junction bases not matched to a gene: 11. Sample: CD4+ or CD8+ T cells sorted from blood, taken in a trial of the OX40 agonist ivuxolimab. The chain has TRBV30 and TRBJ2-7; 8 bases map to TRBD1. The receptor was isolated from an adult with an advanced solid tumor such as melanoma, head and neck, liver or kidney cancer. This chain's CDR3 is CAWAPGQGDTYEQYF. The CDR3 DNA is TGTGCCTGGGCCCCCGGACAGGGAGACACCTACGAGCAGTACTTC.